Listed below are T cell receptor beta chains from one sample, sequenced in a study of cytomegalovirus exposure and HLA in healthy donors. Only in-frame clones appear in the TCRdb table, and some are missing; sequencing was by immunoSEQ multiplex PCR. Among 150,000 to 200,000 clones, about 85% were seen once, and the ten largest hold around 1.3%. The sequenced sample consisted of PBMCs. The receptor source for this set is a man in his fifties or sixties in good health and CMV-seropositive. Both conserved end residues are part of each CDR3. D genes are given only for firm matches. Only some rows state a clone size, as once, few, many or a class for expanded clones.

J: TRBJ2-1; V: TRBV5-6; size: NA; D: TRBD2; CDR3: CASSLGLALSSYNEQFF; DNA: TGTGCCAGCAGCTTGGGACTAGCGTTGAGCTCCTACAATGAGCAGTTCTTC
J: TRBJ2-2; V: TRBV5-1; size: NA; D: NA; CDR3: CASSPGTGGSGELFF; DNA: TGCGCCAGCAGCCCCGGGACTGGGGGGTCCGGGGAGCTGTTTTTT
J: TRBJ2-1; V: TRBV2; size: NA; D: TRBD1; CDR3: CASSDNRGFDNEQFF; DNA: TGTGCCAGCAGTGATAACAGGGGGTTCGACAATGAGCAGTTCTTC
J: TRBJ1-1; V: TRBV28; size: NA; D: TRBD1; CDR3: CASGGGAGTEAFF; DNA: TGTGCCAGTGGAGGGGGCGCTGGCACTGAAGCTTTCTTT
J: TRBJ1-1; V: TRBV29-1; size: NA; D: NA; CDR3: CSVSSGYGTEAFF; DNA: TGCAGCGTTTCGTCAGGGTATGGCACTGAAGCTTTCTTT
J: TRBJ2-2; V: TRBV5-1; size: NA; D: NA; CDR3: CASSSQGTGELFF; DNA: TGCGCCAGCAGCTCTCAGGGGACCGGGGAGCTGTTTTTT
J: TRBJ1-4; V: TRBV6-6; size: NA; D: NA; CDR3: CASSYQEVDEKLFF; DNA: TGTGCCAGCAGTTACCAGGAGGTTGATGAAAAACTGTTTTTT
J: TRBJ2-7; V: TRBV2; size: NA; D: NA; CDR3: CASILAVRSYEQYF; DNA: TGTGCCAGCATTCTGGCAGTCCGCTCCTACGAGCAGTACTTC
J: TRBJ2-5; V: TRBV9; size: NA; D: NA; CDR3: CASSPGGTLGETQYF; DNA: TGTGCCAGCAGCCCAGGGGGGACCCTGGGAGAGACCCAGTACTTC
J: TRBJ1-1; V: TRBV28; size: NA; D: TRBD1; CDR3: CASSSGTGGTEAFF; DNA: TGTGCCAGCAGTTCCGGGACAGGGGGTACTGAAGCTTTCTTT
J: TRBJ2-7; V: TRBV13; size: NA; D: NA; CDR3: CASSKGQRTYEQYF; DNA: TGTGCCAGCAGCAAGGGACAACGCACCTACGAGCAGTACTTC
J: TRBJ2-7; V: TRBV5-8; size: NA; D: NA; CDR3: CASSLRASAEQYF; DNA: TGTGCCAGCAGCCTTCGGGCTAGCGCTGAGCAGTACTTC
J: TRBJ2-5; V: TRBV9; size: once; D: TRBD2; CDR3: CASSAGLAGNPSQYF; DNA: TGTGCCAGCAGCGCCGGACTAGCGGGGAACCCCTCCCAGTACTTC
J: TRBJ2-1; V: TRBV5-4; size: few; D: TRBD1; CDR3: CASSLGGQVHNEQFF; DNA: TGTGCCAGCAGCTTGGGGGGACAGGTCCACAATGAGCAGTTCTTC
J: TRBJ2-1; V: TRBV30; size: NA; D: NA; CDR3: CAWSVLGSSYNEQFF; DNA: TGTGCCTGGAGTGTACTCGGGAGTTCCTACAATGAGCAGTTCTTC
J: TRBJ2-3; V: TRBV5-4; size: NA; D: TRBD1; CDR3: CASSPGQRTDTQYF; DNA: TGTGCCAGCAGCCCGGGACAGCGCACAGATACGCAGTATTTT
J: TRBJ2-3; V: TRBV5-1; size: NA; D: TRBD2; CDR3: CASSGRGPTDTQYF; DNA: TGCGCCAGCAGCGGGAGGGGACCCACAGATACGCAGTATTTT
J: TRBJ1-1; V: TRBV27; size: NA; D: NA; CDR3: CASSHQGSGAFF; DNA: TGTGCCAGCAGCCACCAGGGGTCCGGCGCTTTCTTT
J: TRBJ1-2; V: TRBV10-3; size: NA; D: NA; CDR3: CAISANYGYTF; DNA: TGTGCCATCAGTGCGAACTATGGCTACACCTTC
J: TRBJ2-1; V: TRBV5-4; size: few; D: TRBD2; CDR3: CASSHSGDSYNEQFF; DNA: TGTGCCAGCAGCCATAGCGGGGACTCCTACAATGAGCAGTTCTTC
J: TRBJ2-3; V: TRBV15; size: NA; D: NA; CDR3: CATSRDTDTQYF; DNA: TGTGCCACCAGCAGAGATACTGATACGCAGTATTTT
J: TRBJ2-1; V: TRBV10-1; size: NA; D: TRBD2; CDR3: CASSERPASGRPRSSYNEQFF; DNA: TGCGCCAGCAGTGAAAGACCGGCTAGCGGGAGGCCCCGAAGCTCCTACAATGAGCAGTTCTTC
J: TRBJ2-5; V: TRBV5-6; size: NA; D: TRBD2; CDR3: CASRFAGTKVETQYF; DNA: TGTGCCAGCAGGTTTGCCGGGACTAAAGTAGAGACCCAGTACTTC
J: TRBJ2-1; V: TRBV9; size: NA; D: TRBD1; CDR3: CASSKGQGPSSYNEQFF; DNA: TGTGCCAGCAGCAAGGGACAGGGGCCTTCCTCCTACAATGAGCAGTTCTTC
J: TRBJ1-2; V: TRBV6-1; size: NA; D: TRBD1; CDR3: CASSERVGQLYDSYGYTF; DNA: TGTGCCAGCAGTGAAAGGGTGGGACAGTTATATGACTCCTATGGCTACACCTTC
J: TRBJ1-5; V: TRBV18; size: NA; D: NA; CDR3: CASSPSAAADQPQHF; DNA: TGTGCCAGCTCACCATCGGCAGCGGCGGATCAGCCCCAGCATTTT